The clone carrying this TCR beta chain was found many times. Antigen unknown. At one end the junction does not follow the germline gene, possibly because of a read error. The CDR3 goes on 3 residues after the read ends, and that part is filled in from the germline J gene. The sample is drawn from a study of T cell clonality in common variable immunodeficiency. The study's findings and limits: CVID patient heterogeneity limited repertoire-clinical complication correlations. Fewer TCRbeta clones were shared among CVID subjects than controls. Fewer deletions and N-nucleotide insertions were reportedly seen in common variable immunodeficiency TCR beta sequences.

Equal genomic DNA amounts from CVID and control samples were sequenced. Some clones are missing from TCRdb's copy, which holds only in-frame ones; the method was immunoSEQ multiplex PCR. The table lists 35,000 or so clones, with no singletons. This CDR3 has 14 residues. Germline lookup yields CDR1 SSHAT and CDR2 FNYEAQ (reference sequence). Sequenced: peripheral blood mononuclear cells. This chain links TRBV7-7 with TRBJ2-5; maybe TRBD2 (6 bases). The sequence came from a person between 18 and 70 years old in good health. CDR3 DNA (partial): TGTGCTAGCAGCTTATCGGGACTTAGAGAGACC. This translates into CASSLSGLRET. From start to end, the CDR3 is CASSLSGLRETQYF.